The sequence of this TCR beta chain was determined in a study of T-cell reconstitution after alpha-beta-depleted transplantation in children. The V gene lost 6 bases and the J gene lost 2 bases, with 8 bases spanning the gap. Per germline, CDR1 SGHVS and CDR2 FQNEAQ. The CDR3 has 12 residues. Preparing the TCRbeta library involved the use of unique molecular identifiers. TCRdb re-derived calls from the PCR reads in MiXCR, one entry per CDR3 protein. The sample has approximately 390,000 distinct CDR3 sequences, roughly 10% seen once; the top ten hold roughly 5.1%. This clonotype was recorded at least ten times.

The starting material was PBMCs from the stem cell graft donor, obtained from the stem cell graft. The sequence derives from a human donor who donated a stem cell graft to a child with acute myeloid leukemia. The chain links TRBV7-8 to TRBJ2-7; D is undetermined. In nucleotides, the CDR3 is TGTGCCAGCAGTTCAGGAACCTACGAGCAGTACGTC. As protein: CASSSGTYEQYV.